The 8 T cell receptor beta chains listed next were all sequenced from one sample in a study of shared clonotypes between healthy human individuals. Sequenced by immunoSEQ multiplex PCR; TCRdb stores in-frame clones only, minus some. The repertoire holds over a million clones, with roughly 96% as singletons. The sample was naive CD4+ T cells sorted from blood. The subset: CD45RA+ positively selected. The receptor source for this set is a man under 40 in good health.

The rearrangement joins TRBV9 to TRBJ2-6; D perhaps matches TRBD1 (5 bases). Trimming removed 0 bases from V and 2 bases from J, with 6 bases in between. The CDR3 runs 15 residues. Germline V lookup: CDR1 SGDLS, CDR2 YYNGEE. The CDR3 sequence is CASSVETAGANVLTF. DNA of the CDR3: TGTGCCAGCAGCGTAGAGACAGCTGGGGCCAACGTCCTGACTTTC.

The CDR3: CASSVEGGTGHTQYF. Here the CDR3 DNA reads TGTGCCAGCAGCGTAGAAGGGGGCACCGGGCATACGCAGTATTTT. The rearrangement links TRBV9 to TRBJ2-3; 7 nucleotides match TRBD1. The J segment lost 7 bases and the V segment lost 0 bases, leaving 8 bases of the junction unmatched. Germline V gives CDR1 SGDLS, CDR2 YYNGEE. CDR3 length: 15 amino acids.

The V call is TRBV7-6, the J call TRBJ1-1, with D perhaps matching TRBD1 (5 bases). Looked up from germline, CDR1 is SGHVS and CDR2 is FNYEAQ. This CDR3 is 16 amino acids long. The germline V and J ends were trimmed by 4 bases and 0 bases, with 15 bases remaining between them. The CDR3 region has the DNA TGTGCCAGCAGCTCGGGGGGTATTCCGATGAACACTGAAGCTTTCTTT. Protein sequence: CASSSGGIPMNTEAFF.

J is TRBJ2-2 and V is TRBV5-5; 14 nucleotides align to TRBD2. V shed 4 bases and J 2 bases; nucleotides not matched to a gene: 13. The CDR3 consists of 20 residues. From germline, CDR1 is SGHKS and CDR2 YYEKEE (reference sequence). The CDR3 bases are TGTGCCAGCAGCCCGGGGACTAGCGGGAGCCTGTGGGCTAACACCGGGGAGCTGTTTTTT. Residues: CASSPGTSGSLWANTGELFF.

The rearrangement joins TRBV5-1 to TRBJ2-7; D is perhaps TRBD1 or TRBD2 (5 bases each). The ends were cut back, 0 bases at V and 6 bases at J, with 13 bases in the middle. The V gene's germline CDR1 is SGHRS and CDR2 YFSETQ. The CDR3 runs to 14 residues. CDR3 sequence (DNA): TGCGCCAGCAGCTTGGTGGCTGGGGCGGGCGAGCAGTACTTC. This encodes CASSLVAGAGEQYF.

The rearrangement links TRBV5-1 to TRBJ1-1; D possibly corresponds to TRBD1 (5 bases). V lost 0 bases to trimming and J lost 2 bases, with 23 bases between them. The CDR3 contains 19 residues. The germline gives CDR1 SGHRS, CDR2 YFSETQ. The CDR3 sequence: CASSLAQSPRLGVNTEAFF. The CDR3 region has the DNA TGCGCCAGCAGCTTGGCCCAGTCCCCCCGGTTAGGGGTAAACACTGAAGCTTTCTTT.

This clone has more than one count but fewer than ten. V gene TRBV2 combines with J gene TRBJ2-7; no firm D call. This CDR3 has 11 amino acids. V was pared by 4 bases and J by 6 bases, with 7 bases between. Germline V gives CDR1 SNHLY, CDR2 FYNNEI. CDR3 residues: CASSVVVEQYF. CDR3 DNA sequence: TGTGCCAGCAGTGTCGTGGTCGAGCAGTACTTC.

V is TRBV4-3 and J is TRBJ2-1; 9 bases are shared with TRBD2. Germline V CDR1 and CDR2: LGHNA, YSLEER. Trimming cost V 4 bases and J 1 base; bases outside gene matches: 5. This CDR3 is 16 amino acids long. The CDR3 DNA sequence: TGCGCCAGCAGCCGGATTAGCGGGAGTTCCTACAATGAGCAGTTCTTC. Its translation is CASSRISGSSYNEQFF.